Listed below are T cell receptor beta chains from one sample, sequenced in a study of T cell changes during pregnancy in multiple sclerosis. Sequencing used immunoSEQ multiplex PCR; TCRdb keeps in-frame clones, though not all of them. This repertoire shows 85,000 to 130,000 clones, roughly 92% found once; its top ten account for 0.95% to 1.5%. The material was peripheral blood, obtained in the second trimester of pregnancy. These receptors all stem from a female donor with multiple sclerosis, enrolled in a pregnancy study. Both conserved end residues are part of each CDR3. D genes are given only for firm matches. Rows give clone size only sometimes, using once, few, many, or a class for an expanded clone.

>TRBV6-1|-|-|14|TRBJ1-2
TGTGCCAGCAGTGAAAGGCGGTCTTCAGATGGCTACACCTTC
CASSERRSSDGYTF
>TRBV5-8|-|TRBD1|13|TRBJ1-6
TGTGCCAGCAGCTCAGGGACAGGTTCACCCCTCCACTTT
CASSSGTGSPLHF
>TRBV19|-|-|14|TRBJ1-1
TGTGCCAGTAGTTTGGGGCCTGGGGACACTGAAGCTTTCTTT
CASSLGPGDTEAFF
>TRBV19|-|-|15|TRBJ1-5
TGTGCCAGTAAGCCAGATTGGGGCCACAATCAGCCCCAGCATTTT
CASKPDWGHNQPQHF
>TRBV30|-|-|14|TRBJ1-5
TGTGCCTGGAGCGTACAGGGTGTGGGACAGCCCCAGCATTTT
CAWSVQGVGQPQHF
>TRBV7-2|once|-|13|TRBJ1-2
TGTGCCAGCAGCCAGGAGGCGGTATCTGGTCTCACCTTC
CASSQEAVSGLTF
>TRBV30|-|-|13|TRBJ2-4
TGTGCCTGGAGTCAAGGCCAGGGAAACATTCAGTACTTC
CAWSQGQGNIQYF
>TRBV4-1|-|-|17|TRBJ2-1
TGCGCCAGCAGCCAAGATCAGGGCTTTAGCTCCTACAATGAGCAGTTCTTC
CASSQDQGFSSYNEQFF
>TRBV4-1|-|TRBD1|15|TRBJ1-2
TGCGCCAGCAGCTCTACGGGACAGGGGGCGGGCGGCTACACCTTC
CASSSTGQGAGGYTF
>TRBV9|-|TRBD1|14|TRBJ1-1
TGTGCCAGCAGCGGACAGGGCGTGAACACTGAAGCTTTCTTT
CASSGQGVNTEAFF
>TRBV6-5|-|-|14|TRBJ1-5
TGTGCCAGCAGCCGCTCGGGAAGCCATCAGCCCCAGCATTTT
CASSRSGSHQPQHF
>TRBV5-6|-|-|16|TRBJ2-5
TGTGCCAGCAGCCTCCGAGGGGGGGGCTTACGAGAGACCCAGTACTTC
CASSLRGGGLRETQYF
>TRBV19|-|TRBD1|13|TRBJ2-2
TGTGCCAGTAACGGACAGGGAGACGGGGAGCTGTTTTTT
CASNGQGDGELFF
>TRBV5-1|-|TRBD2|18|TRBJ2-1
TGCGCCAGCAGCTTGTCGGCTAGCGGGGGGGCTACCTACAATGAGCAGTTCTTC
CASSLSASGGATYNEQFF
>TRBV11-3|-|TRBD1|13|TRBJ2-2
TGTGCCAGCAGCAACAGGGGGGCCGGGGAGCTGTTTTTT
CASSNRGAGELFF
>TRBV30|few|TRBD1|15|TRBJ1-2
TGTGCCTGGAGTCCTCCAGACAGGGAGGACTATGGCTACACCTTC
CAWSPPDREDYGYTF
>TRBV9|-|TRBD2|13|TRBJ2-1
TGTGCCAGCAGCGGCGGACTAGCGGGGAAGCAGTTCTTC
CASSGGLAGKQFF
>TRBV2|-|TRBD1|15|TRBJ1-5
TGTGCCAGCAGTGTACAGGGGCGCGGCAATCAGCCCCAGCATTTT
CASSVQGRGNQPQHF
>TRBV27|-|-|15|TRBJ2-3
TGTGCCAGCAGTTTAGTAGCAACTAGCACAGATACGCAGTATTTT
CASSLVATSTDTQYF
>TRBV7-9|-|-|17|TRBJ2-7
TGTGCCAGCAGCGACTCCCGGGATTTCAGGAGCTCCTACGAGCAGTACTTC
CASSDSRDFRSSYEQYF
>TRBV5-1|-|TRBD1|14|TRBJ1-4
TGCGCCAGCAGCCAGACAGGGGTTAGAGAAAAACTGTTTTTT
CASSQTGVREKLFF
>TRBV10-3|-|-|15|TRBJ2-3
TGTGCCATCAGGGCGGGCCCACGGGGCACAGATACGCAGTATTTT
CAIRAGPRGTDTQYF
>TRBV5-1|-|TRBD1|17|TRBJ1-1
TGCGCCAGCAGCTTGATTGGGGCAGGGGGATCGGGCACTGAAGCTTTCTTT
CASSLIGAGGSGTEAFF
>TRBV13|once|-|16|TRBJ2-4
TGTGCCAGCAGCTTTAGGTCGGGGAAAGGCAAAAACATTCAGTACTTC
CASSFRSGKGKNIQYF
>TRBV5-1|-|-|15|TRBJ1-2
TGCGCCAGCAGCTGGGGGGGGCGAGGGGTATATGGCTACACCTTC
CASSWGGRGVYGYTF
>TRBV7-8|many|-|13|TRBJ1-5
TGTGCCAGCAGCTGGACACGCAATCAGCCCCAGCATTTT
CASSWTRNQPQHF
>TRBV7-2|-|TRBD1|17|TRBJ1-1
TGTGCCAGCAGCTCGAGGACAGGGGGCAGTTTTGGCACTGAAGCTTTCTTT
CASSSRTGGSFGTEAFF
>TRBV7-2|-|TRBD2|18|TRBJ2-3
TGTGCCAGCAGCGAAAGCCTAGCGGGAGGAGTTGTGACAGATACGCAGTATTTT
CASSESLAGGVVTDTQYF
>TRBV5-5|-|-|18|TRBJ1-5
TGTGCCAGCAGCTTCACATCGACAGGTCCTTATAGCAATCAGCCCCAGCATTTT
CASSFTSTGPYSNQPQHF
>TRBV2|-|TRBD1|16|TRBJ1-6
TGTGCCAGCAGGCGGGACAGGCAGTCCTATAATTCACCCCTCCACTTT
CASRRDRQSYNSPLHF
>TRBV18|-|TRBD2|16|TRBJ2-2
TGTGCCAGCTCACCACCAGGACTAGAAAGGGCCGGGGAGCTGTTTTTT
CASSPPGLERAGELFF
>TRBV5-4|-|TRBD2|14|TRBJ2-5
TGTGCCAGCAGCTTAAGCGGGAGGGCCGAGACCCAGTACTTC
CASSLSGRAETQYF
>TRBV28|-|TRBD1|14|TRBJ1-4
TGTGCCAGCAGTTTGGACAGGGTGCGTGAAAAACTGTTTTTT
CASSLDRVREKLFF
>TRBV2|-|-|13|TRBJ2-3
TGTGCCAGCAGTGAAGCGCTTCGGGGGACTTTGTATTTT
CASSEALRGTLYF
>TRBV30|-|-|13|TRBJ1-1
TGTGCCTGGACCGAGACAGGGAACACTGAAGCTTTCTTT
CAWTETGNTEAFF
>TRBV5-1|-|TRBD1|14|TRBJ1-2
TGCGCCAGCAGCCAGGACAGGGGGCCCTATGGCTACACCTTC
CASSQDRGPYGYTF
>TRBV28|-|-|19|TRBJ1-5
TGTGCCAGCCAACATCCCTTATCCCCCAGGGGCGAGAGATACCAGCCCCAGCATTTT
CASQHPLSPRGERYQPQHF
>TRBV4-1|once|-|15|TRBJ2-7
TGCGCCAGCAGCCACGGAAGCGGGTTACAGGACGAGCAGTACTTC
CASSHGSGLQDEQYF
>TRBV7-2|-|TRBD2|15|TRBJ2-2
TGTGCCAGCAGCTACCGATCGGGGGGCACCGGGGAGCTGTTTTTT
CASSYRSGGTGELFF
>TRBV19|once|TRBD1|15|TRBJ1-1
TGTGCCAGTAGGTCGCCGGGACAGATGAACACTGAAGCTTTCTTT
CASRSPGQMNTEAFF
>TRBV7-2|-|TRBD2|18|TRBJ2-4
TGTGCCAGCAGGTCTAGCGGGGGACGGGGACTAGCCAAAAACATTCAGTACTTC
CASRSSGGRGLAKNIQYF
>TRBV5-4|-|-|14|TRBJ2-2
TGTGCCAGCACGCTACAGGGATACACCGGGGAGCTGTTTTTT
CASTLQGYTGELFF
>TRBV7-3|-|TRBD1|16|TRBJ2-1
TGTGCCAGCAGCTTAAAGGGGACAGGGAAGGGCAATGAGCAGTTCTTC
CASSLKGTGKGNEQFF
>TRBV2|-|TRBD1|15|TRBJ1-6
TGTGCCAGCAGTAACAGACAGGGAGGCAATTCACCCCTCCACTTT
CASSNRQGGNSPLHF
>TRBV13|-|TRBD2|18|TRBJ2-2
TGTGCCAGCAGCGCGGGACTAGCGGGGGCCTCGAACACCGGGGAGCTGTTTTTT
CASSAGLAGASNTGELFF
>TRBV9|-|-|14|TRBJ2-2
TGTGCCAGCAGCGTAGTGGCAGGGACCGGGGAGCTGTTTTTT
CASSVVAGTGELFF
>TRBV19|-|TRBD1|15|TRBJ1-5
TGTGCCAGTAGTATAGGGACAGGGGCCCATCAGCCCCAGCATTTT
CASSIGTGAHQPQHF
>TRBV28|once|-|15|TRBJ1-2
TGTGCCAGCAGTTTCTGGGGCAGATCTAACTATGGCTACACCTTC
CASSFWGRSNYGYTF
>TRBV7-2|-|TRBD2|15|TRBJ2-1
TGTGCCAGCAGCTTAGTCGGGACTACATACAATGAGCAGTTCTTC
CASSLVGTTYNEQFF
>TRBV15|-|TRBD1|17|TRBJ1-3
TGTGCCACCAGCAGAGGAGTGGGACAGGGGTTCGGAAACACCATATATTTT
CATSRGVGQGFGNTIYF
>TRBV11-1|few|TRBD1|14|TRBJ1-1
TGTGCCTCCGGGGTCGACAGGGGTAGCACTGAAGCTTTCTTT
CASGVDRGSTEAFF
>TRBV9|-|TRBD1|16|TRBJ2-1
TGTGCCAGCAGCCCCCGACAGGGCCCCTTGGAGGTTGAGCAGTTCTTC
CASSPRQGPLEVEQFF
>TRBV6-1|once|TRBD1|15|TRBJ1-6
TGTGCCAGCAGTGAAGCAGGCGCAGGGGGTTCACCCCTCCACTTT
CASSEAGAGGSPLHF
>TRBV19|-|-|14|TRBJ1-1
TGTGCCAGTACCCGAGGCCCCAGAAACACTGAAGCTTTCTTT
CASTRGPRNTEAFF
>TRBV29-1|-|-|13|TRBJ1-2
TGCAGCGCTAACCCCTCGGGTGACTATGGCTACACCTTC
CSANPSGDYGYTF